The 11 T cell receptor beta chains given below trace back to one sample, sequenced in a study of blood T cells in healthy people across ages. Together with a sample-barcoded 5' primer, a J-beta primer mix was included in a second PCR lasting about 7 to 11 cycles. TCRdb re-derived calls from the 5' RACE reads in MiXCR, one entry per CDR3 protein. Seen here are some 1.4 million distinct CDR3 sequences, about 40% observed once, and the top ten hold 7.9%. Material for sequencing was blood. The receptors here all came from a woman between 18 and 29 years old in good health.

This clonotype was seen a handful of times. The rearrangement links TRBV10-3 to TRBJ2-5; perhaps TRBD2 as D (6 bases). The V gene's germline CDR1 is ENHRY and CDR2 SYGVKD. The length of the CDR3 is 14 residues. V dropped 2 bases and J dropped 5 bases, with 12 bases sitting between them. The CDR3: CAISEAGRWETQYF. The CDR3 DNA is TGTGCCATCAGTGAGGCTGGGAGGTGGGAGACCCAGTACTTC.

The chain combines TRBV18 with TRBJ1-3; D remains ambiguous. Germline lookup yields CDR1 KGHSH and CDR2 LQKENI. This CDR3 has 15 residues. Trimming shortened V by 2 bases and J by 0 bases, and 8 bases separated the two germline ends. The CDR3 sequence is CASSPIQNSGNTIYF. CDR3 nucleotide sequence: TGTGCCAGCTCACCAATACAGAACTCTGGAAACACCATATATTTT.

The rearrangement joins TRBV5-6 to TRBJ2-7, with D perhaps matching TRBD2 (6 bases). Per the germline V gene, CDR1 is SGHDT and CDR2 is YYEEEE. V was trimmed by 4 bases and J by 0 bases, leaving 14 bases between them. The CDR3 spans 15 residues. The CDR3 loop is CASSQIVADSYEQYF. The CDR3 region has the DNA TGTGCCAGCAGCCAGATTGTAGCGGACTCCTACGAGCAGTACTTC.

The V call is TRBV7-2, the J call TRBJ2-7, with D perhaps matching TRBD2 (5 bases). This CDR3 has 16 amino acids. Per the germline V gene, CDR1 is SGHTA and CDR2 is FQGNSA. The ends were cut back, 7 bases at V and 0 bases at J, with 19 bases in the middle. CDR3 DNA sequence: TGTGCCAGCACCCTTGCGACTAACCCCGCCTCCTACGAGCAGTACTTC. The encoded protein is CASTLATNPASYEQYF.

This clonotype appeared a few times. The chain carries TRBV12-3 or TRBV12-4 and TRBJ1-4, with D tentatively TRBD1 (5 bases). The germline V and J ends were trimmed by 6 bases and 3 bases, with 14 bases remaining between them. The CDR3 consists of 15 residues. The CDR3 sequence: CASRPFWGSNEKLFF. CDR3 DNA: TGTGCCAGCAGACCCTTCTGGGGCTCTAATGAAAAACTGTTTTTT.

This clonotype was observed a few times. V usage is TRBV30 and J usage is TRBJ2-5; TRBD1 is a possible D gene (5 bases). The CDR3 length is 11 residues. V lost 0 bases and J lost 12, with 11 bases in between. CDR1 is GTSNPN and CDR2 is SVGIG in the germline V gene (reference sequence). The CDR3 DNA is TGTGCCTGGAGTGTACTACAGGCAAAGTACTTC. This codes for CAWSVLQAKYF.

This clonotype was observed a handful of times. The genes are TRBV6-1 and TRBJ2-3, with TRBD2 matching over 8 bases. The ends lost 8 bases at V and 2 bases at J; junction bases unmatched: 6. This CDR3 has 14 residues. Germline CDR1 and CDR2: MNHNS and SASEGT. The CDR3 nucleotides read TGTGCCAGCGGGGCGCGGGAGGACACAGATACGCAGTATTTT. This codes for CASGAREDTDTQYF.

The chain recombines TRBV20-1 with TRBJ2-7; 9 nucleotides agree with TRBD1. There are 13 residues in the CDR3. The V segment lost 7 bases and the J segment 6 bases; nucleotides outside the gene matches: 10. Germline CDR1 is DFQATT and CDR2 is SNEGSKA (reference sequence). CDR3 sequence reads: CSGPTGGLGEQYF. CDR3 bases: TGCAGTGGCCCGACAGGGGGACTCGGCGAGCAGTACTTC.

V usage is TRBV5-6 and J usage is TRBJ2-3; TRBD1 matches at 7 bases. The V and J ends lost 4 bases and 4 bases, in that order; junction bases with no gene match: 9. Germline V gene sequence: CDR1 SGHDT, CDR2 YYEEEE. There are 15 residues in the CDR3. The CDR3 sequence: CASSRPGGAADTQYF. DNA for the CDR3: TGTGCCAGCAGCCGCCCAGGGGGAGCGGCAGATACGCAGTATTTT.

This clonotype was seen only a few times. The chain is built from TRBV4-1 and TRBJ2-1; TRBD2 agrees at 8 bases. The V gene's germline CDR1 is MGHRA and CDR2 YSYEKL. The V gene end was trimmed by 3 bases and the J gene end by 4 bases; junction bases not matched to a gene: 8. The CDR3 loop spans 16 amino acids. CDR3: CASSHLGTSSYNEQFF. The CDR3 coding sequence is TGCGCCAGCAGCCACCTAGGGACTAGTAGTTACAATGAGCAGTTCTTC.

In this sample, this clonotype turned up a few times. This chain joins TRBV2 and TRBJ1-2, with a weak D call TRBD1 (6 bases). The CDR3 has 12 amino acids. Germline V gives CDR1 SNHLY, CDR2 FYNNEI. V shed 6 bases and J shed 7 bases, with 12 bases lying between them. The CDR3 loop is CASSGTTGGYTF. As DNA, the CDR3 is TGTGCCAGCAGCGGTACGACAGGTGGCTACACCTTC.